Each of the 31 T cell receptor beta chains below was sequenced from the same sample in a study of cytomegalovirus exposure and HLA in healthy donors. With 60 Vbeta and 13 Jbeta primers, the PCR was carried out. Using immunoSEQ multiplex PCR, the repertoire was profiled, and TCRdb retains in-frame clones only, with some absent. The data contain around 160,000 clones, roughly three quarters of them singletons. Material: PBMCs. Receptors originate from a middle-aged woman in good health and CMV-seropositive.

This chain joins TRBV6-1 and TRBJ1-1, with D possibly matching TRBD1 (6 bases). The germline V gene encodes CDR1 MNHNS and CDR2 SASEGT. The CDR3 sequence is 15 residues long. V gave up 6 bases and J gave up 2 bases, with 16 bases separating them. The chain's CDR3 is CASRLTWDTNTEAFF. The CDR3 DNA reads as TGTGCCAGCAGATTAACCTGGGACACTAACACTGAAGCTTTCTTT.

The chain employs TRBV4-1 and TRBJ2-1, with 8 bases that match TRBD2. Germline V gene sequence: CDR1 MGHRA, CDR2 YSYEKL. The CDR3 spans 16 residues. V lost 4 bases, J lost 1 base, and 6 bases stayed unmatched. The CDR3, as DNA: TGCGCCAGCAGCCGACTGACTAGCGCTTCCTACAATGAGCAGTTCTTC. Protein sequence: CASSRLTSASYNEQFF.

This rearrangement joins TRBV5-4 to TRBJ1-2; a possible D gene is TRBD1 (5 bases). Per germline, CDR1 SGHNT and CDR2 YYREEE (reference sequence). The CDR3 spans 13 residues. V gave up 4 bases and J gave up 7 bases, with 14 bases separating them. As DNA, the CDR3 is TGTGCCAGCAGCCTGGCGGGGGTTGGTGGCTACACCTTC. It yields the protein CASSLAGVGGYTF.

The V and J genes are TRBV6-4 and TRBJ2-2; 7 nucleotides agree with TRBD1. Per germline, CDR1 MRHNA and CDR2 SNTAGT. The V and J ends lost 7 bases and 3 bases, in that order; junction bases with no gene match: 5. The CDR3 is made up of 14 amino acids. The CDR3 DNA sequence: TGTGCCAGCACACAGGGGCGAGACACCGGGGAGCTGTTTTTT. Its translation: CASTQGRDTGELFF.

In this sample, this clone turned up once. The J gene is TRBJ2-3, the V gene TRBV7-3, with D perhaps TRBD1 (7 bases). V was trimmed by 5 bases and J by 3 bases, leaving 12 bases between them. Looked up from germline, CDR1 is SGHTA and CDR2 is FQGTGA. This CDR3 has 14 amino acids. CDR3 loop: CASSPQGGTDTQYF. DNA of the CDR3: TGTGCCAGCAGCCCTCAGGGGGGAACAGATACGCAGTATTTT.

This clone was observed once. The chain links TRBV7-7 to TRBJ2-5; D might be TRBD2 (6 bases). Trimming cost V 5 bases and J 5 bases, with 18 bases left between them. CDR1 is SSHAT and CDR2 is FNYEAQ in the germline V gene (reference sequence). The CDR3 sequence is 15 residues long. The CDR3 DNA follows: TGTGCCAGCAGCCCCAGTGGCGGGGAGTCGGAGACCCAGTACTTC. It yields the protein CASSPSGGESETQYF.

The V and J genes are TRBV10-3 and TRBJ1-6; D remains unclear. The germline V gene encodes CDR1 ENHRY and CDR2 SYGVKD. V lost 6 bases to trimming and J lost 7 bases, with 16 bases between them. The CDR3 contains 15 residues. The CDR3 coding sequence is TGTGCCATCAGACTAGTCCTGGCGGAGAATTCACCCCTCCACTTT. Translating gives CAIRLVLAENSPLHF.

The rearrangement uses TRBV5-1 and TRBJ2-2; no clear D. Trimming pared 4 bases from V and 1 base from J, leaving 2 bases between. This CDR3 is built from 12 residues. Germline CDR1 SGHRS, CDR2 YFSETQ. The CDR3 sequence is CASSLNTGELFF. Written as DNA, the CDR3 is TGCGCCAGCAGCCTGAACACCGGGGAGCTGTTTTTT.

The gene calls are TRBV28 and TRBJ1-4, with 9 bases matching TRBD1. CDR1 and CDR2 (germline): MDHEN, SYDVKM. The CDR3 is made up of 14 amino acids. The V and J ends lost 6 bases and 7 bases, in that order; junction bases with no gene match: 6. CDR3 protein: CASSLTGGTEKLFF. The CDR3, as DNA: TGTGCCAGCAGCCTGACAGGGGGTACTGAAAAACTGTTTTTT. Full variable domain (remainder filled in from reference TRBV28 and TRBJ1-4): DVKVTQSSRYLVKRTGEKVFLECVQDMDHENMFWYRQDPGLGLRLIYFSYDVKMKEKGDIPEGYSVSREKKERFSLILESASTNQTSMYLCASSLTGGTEKLFFGSGTQLSVL.

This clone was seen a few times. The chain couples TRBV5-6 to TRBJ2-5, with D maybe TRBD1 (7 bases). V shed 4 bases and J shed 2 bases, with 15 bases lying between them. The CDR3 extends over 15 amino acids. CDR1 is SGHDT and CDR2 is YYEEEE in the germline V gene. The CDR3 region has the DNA TGTGCCAGCAGCCCCCGCGGGACAGCTCAAGAGACCCAGTACTTC. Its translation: CASSPRGTAQETQYF.

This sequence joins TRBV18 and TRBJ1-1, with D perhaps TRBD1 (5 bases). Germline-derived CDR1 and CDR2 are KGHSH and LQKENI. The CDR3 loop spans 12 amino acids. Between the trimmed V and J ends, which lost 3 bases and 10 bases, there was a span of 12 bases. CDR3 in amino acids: CASSPQGLGAFF. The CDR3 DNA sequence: TGTGCCAGCTCACCCCAGGGTTTGGGAGCTTTCTTT.

CDR3 nucleotides: TGTGCCATCGTCGAAAGGGGGTATGGCTACGAGCAGTACTTC. It is translated as CAIVERGYGYEQYF. The gene calls are TRBV2 and TRBJ2-7; maybe TRBD1 (6 bases). CDR1 SNHLY and CDR2 FYNNEI come from the germline V gene. The CDR3 spans 14 residues. V was trimmed by 10 bases and J by 3 bases, leaving 19 bases between them.

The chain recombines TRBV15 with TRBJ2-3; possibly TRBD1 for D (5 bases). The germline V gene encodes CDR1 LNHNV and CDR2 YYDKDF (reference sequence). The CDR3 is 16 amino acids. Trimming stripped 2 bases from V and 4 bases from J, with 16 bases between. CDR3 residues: CATSRFPRVTSDTQYF. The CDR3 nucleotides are TGTGCCACCAGCAGATTTCCCAGGGTGACATCAGATACGCAGTATTTT.

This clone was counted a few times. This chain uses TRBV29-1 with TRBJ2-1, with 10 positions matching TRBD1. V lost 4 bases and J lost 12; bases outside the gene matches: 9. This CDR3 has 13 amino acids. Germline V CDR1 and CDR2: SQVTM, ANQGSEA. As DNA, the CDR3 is TGCAGCGTTGTCCCGGGACAGGGGAGCTTGCAGTTCTTC. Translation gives CSVVPGQGSLQFF.

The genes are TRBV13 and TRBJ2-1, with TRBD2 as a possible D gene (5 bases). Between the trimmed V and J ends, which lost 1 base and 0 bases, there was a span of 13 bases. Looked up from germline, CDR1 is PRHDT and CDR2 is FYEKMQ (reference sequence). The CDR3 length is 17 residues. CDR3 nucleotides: TGTGCCAGCAGCTTAGTTCCAGCGGCAAGCTCCTACAATGAGCAGTTCTTC. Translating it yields CASSLVPAASSYNEQFF.

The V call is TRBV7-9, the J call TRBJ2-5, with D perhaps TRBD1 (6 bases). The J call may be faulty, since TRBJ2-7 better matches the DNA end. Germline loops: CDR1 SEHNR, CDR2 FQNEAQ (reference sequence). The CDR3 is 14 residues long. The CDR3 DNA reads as TGTGCCAGCAGCTTAGCAGGGGGCTCCTACGAGCAGTACTTC. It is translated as CASSLAGGSYEQYF.

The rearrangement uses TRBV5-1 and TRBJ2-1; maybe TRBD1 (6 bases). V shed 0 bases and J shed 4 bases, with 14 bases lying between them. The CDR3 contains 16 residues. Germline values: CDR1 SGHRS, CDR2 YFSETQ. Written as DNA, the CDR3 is TGCGCCAGCAGCTTGGCATTTGGGACAACGTACAATGAGCAGTTCTTC. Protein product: CASSLAFGTTYNEQFF.

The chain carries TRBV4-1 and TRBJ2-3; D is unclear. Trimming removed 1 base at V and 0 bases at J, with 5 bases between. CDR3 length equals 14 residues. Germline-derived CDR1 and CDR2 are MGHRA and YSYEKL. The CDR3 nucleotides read TGCGCCAGCAGCCAAGTTCCTAGCACAGATACGCAGTATTTT. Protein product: CASSQVPSTDTQYF.

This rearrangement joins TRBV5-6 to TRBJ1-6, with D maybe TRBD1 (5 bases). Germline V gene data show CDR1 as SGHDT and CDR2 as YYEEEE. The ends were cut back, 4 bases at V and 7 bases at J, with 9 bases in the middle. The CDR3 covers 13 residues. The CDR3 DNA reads TGTGCCAGCAGCCCGCGGGGGAATTCACCCCTCCACTTT. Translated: CASSPRGNSPLHF.

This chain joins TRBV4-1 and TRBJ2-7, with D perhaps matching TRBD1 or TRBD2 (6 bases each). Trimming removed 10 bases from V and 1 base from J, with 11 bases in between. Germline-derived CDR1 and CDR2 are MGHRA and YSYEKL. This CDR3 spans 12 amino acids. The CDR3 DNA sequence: TGCGCCACCAGGAGGGGGTCCTACGAGCAGTACTTC. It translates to CATRRGSYEQYF.

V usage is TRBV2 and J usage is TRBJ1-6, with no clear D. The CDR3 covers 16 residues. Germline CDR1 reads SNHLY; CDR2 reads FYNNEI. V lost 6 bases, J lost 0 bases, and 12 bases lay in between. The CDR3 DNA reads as TGTGCCAGCAGGCTCCTTGTGAGCTCCTATAATTCACCCCTCCACTTT. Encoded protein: CASRLLVSSYNSPLHF. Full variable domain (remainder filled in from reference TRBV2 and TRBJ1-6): EPEVTQTPSHQVTQMGQEVILRCVPISNHLYFYWYRQILGQKVEFLVSFYNNEISEKSEIFDDQFSVERPDGSNFTLKIRSTKLEDSAMYFCASRLLVSSYNSPLHFGNGTRLTVT.

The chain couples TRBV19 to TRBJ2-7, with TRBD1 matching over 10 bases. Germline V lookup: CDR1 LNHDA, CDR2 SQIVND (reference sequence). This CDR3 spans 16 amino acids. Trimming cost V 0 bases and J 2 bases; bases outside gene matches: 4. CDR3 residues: CASSIEHGTGAYEQYF. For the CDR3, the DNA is TGTGCCAGTAGTATAGAGCACGGGACAGGGGCCTACGAGCAGTACTTC.

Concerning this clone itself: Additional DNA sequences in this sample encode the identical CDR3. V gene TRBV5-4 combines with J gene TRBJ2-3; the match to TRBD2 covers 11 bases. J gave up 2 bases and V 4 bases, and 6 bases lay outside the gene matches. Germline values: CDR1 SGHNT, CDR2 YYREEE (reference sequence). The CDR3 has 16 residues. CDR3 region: CASSIGLAGNTDTQYF. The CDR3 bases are TGTGCCAGCAGCATAGGACTAGCGGGCAACACAGATACGCAGTATTTT.

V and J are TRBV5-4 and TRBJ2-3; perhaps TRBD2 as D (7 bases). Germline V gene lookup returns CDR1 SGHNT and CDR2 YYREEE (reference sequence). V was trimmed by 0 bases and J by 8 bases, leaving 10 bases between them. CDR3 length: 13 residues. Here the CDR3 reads CASSLDREGTQYF. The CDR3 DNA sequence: TGTGCCAGCAGCTTGGACAGGGAGGGTACGCAGTATTTT.

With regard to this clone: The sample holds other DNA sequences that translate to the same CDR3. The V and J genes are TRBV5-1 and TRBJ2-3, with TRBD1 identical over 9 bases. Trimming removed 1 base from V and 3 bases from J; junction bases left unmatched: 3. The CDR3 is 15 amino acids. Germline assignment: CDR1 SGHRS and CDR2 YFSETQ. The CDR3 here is CASSLSTGGTDTQYF. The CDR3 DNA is TGCGCCAGCAGCTTGTCGACAGGGGGAACAGATACGCAGTATTTT. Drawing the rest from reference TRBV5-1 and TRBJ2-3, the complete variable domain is KAGVTQTPRYLIKTRGQQVTLSCSPISGHRSVSWYQQTPGQGLQFLFEYFSETQRNKGNFPGRFSGRQFSNSRSEMNVSTLELGDSALYLCASSLSTGGTDTQYFGPGTRLTVL.

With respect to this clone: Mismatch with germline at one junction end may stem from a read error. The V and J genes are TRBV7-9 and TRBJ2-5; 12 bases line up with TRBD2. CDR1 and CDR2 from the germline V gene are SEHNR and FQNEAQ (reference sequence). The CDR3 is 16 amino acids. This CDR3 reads CSSSFWLAGGQETQYF. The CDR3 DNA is TGTTCCAGCAGCTTTTGGCTAGCGGGGGGGCAAGAGACCCAGTACTTC. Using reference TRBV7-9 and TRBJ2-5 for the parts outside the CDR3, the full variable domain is DTGVSQNPRHKITKRGQNVTFRCDPISEHNRLYWYRQTLGQGPEFLTYFQNEAQLEKSRLLSDRFSAERPKGSFSTLEIQRTEQGDSAMYLCSSSFWLAGGQETQYFGPGTRLLVL.

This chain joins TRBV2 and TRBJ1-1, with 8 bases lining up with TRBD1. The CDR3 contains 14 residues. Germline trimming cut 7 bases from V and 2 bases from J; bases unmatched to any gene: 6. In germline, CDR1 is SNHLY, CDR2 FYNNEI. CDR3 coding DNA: TGTGCCAGCACCAACGACAGGGGAAACACTGAAGCTTTCTTT. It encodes CASTNDRGNTEAFF.

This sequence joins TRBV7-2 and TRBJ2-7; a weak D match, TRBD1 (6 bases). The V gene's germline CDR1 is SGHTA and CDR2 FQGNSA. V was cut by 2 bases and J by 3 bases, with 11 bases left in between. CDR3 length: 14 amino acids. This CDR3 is CASSLSTGSYEQYF. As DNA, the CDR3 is TGTGCCAGCAGCTTAAGTACAGGGAGCTACGAGCAGTACTTC.

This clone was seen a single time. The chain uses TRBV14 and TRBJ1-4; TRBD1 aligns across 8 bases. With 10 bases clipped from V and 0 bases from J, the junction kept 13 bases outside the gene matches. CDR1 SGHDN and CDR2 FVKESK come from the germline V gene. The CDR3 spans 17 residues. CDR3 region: CATDDRGRDATNEKLFF. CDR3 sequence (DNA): TGTGCCACCGATGACAGGGGAAGGGATGCAACTAATGAAAAACTGTTTTTT.

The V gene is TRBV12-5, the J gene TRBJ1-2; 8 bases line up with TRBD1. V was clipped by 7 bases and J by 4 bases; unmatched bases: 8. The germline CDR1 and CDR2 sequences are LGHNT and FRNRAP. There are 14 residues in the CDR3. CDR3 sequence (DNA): TGTGCTAGTGCCTCCCAGGGGGCCCCCTATGGCTACACCTTC. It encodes CASASQGAPYGYTF. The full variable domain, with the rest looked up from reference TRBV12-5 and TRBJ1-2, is DARVTQTPRHKVTEMGQEVTMRCQPILGHNTVFWYRQTMMQGLELLAYFRNRAPLDDSGMPKDRFSAEMPDATLATLKIQPSEPRDSAVYFCASASQGAPYGYTFGSGTRLTVV.

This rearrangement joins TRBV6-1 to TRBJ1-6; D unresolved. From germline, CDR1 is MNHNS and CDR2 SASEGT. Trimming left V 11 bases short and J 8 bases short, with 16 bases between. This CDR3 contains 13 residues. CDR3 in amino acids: CAARVQVDSPLHF. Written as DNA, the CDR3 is TGTGCCGCGCGGGTCCAGGTTGATTCACCCCTCCACTTT.